This T cell receptor beta chain was sequenced for a study of breast tumors, draining lymph nodes, adjacent tissues. Overall study findings and caveats: Compared with lymph nodes, tumors were less diverse; compared with nontumor tissue, more. Data only fit, rather than demonstrated, lymph node origin of most tumor T cells. Data fit most tumor T cells coming from lymph node, expanding in tumor.

Axillary draining lymph nodes of breast cancer patients supplied the node samples. V was clipped by 0 bases and J by 2 bases, with 15 bases between them. This CDR3 comprises 17 residues. In germline, CDR1 is MRHNA, CDR2 SNTAGT. MiXCR, run by TCRdb on the multiplex PCR reads, gives a single entry per CDR3 protein. The profile shows more than 100,000 distinct CDR3 sequences, around 20% of them singletons. The table lists this clonotype with a few counts. The target antigen is unknown. The sequencing input was axillary lymph node tissue. The receptor's source is a female donor with breast cancer. Some clones in this sample may be carry-over from other donors' samples. This chain uses TRBV6-4 with TRBJ2-3; tentatively, D is TRBD1 or TRBD2 (7 bases each). The DNA for the CDR3 is TGTGCCAGCAGTGACTCGGGGAGGGGGCTGGTCACAGATACGCAGTATTTT. It translates to CASSDSGRGLVTDTQYF.